Below are 18 T cell receptor beta chains sequenced from a single sample in a study of T cell responses to AZD1222 COVID-19 vaccine. Profiling relied on immunoSEQ multiplex PCR, and the TCRdb table lists in-frame clones only, not all of them. The data contain 130,000 or so clones, roughly nine tenths of them seen just once; the ten biggest clones take up approximately 30%. The sample in question was peripheral blood, obtained on day 0 of AZD1222 vaccination. The origin of the receptors is an adult in good health.

The V and J genes are TRBV7-2 and TRBJ1-5, with D possibly being TRBD1 (5 bases). The CDR3 has 15 amino acids. Trimming took 5 bases from V and 0 from J, leaving 11 bases between them. From germline, CDR1 is SGHTA and CDR2 FQGNSA. The CDR3 nucleotides are TGTGCCAGCAGCATCGGACATCTTAGCAATCAGCCCCAGCATTTT. As protein: CASSIGHLSNQPQHF.

The chain uses TRBV24-1 and TRBJ2-1, with D possibly matching TRBD2 (5 bases). This CDR3 region has 15 residues. CDR1 and CDR2 from the germline V gene are KGHDR and SFDVKD. Between the trimmed V and J ends, which lost 6 bases and 10 bases, there was a span of 21 bases. The CDR3 spells CATSLGSGAASEQFF. As DNA, the CDR3 is TGTGCCACCAGTTTGGGGTCTGGAGCCGCTAGCGAGCAGTTCTTC.

J is TRBJ1-1 and V is TRBV6-5; D gene uncertain. V was pared by 2 bases and J by 0 bases, with 7 bases between. This CDR3 is built from 14 residues. CDR1 and CDR2 (germline): MNHEY, SVGAGI. CDR3: CASSYGQLNTEAFF. In DNA form, the CDR3 reads TGTGCCAGCAGTTACGGGCAGTTGAACACTGAAGCTTTCTTT.

The V gene is TRBV10-3, the J gene TRBJ2-7; tentative D call: TRBD2 (5 bases). This CDR3 has 15 residues. V was trimmed by 0 bases and J by 0 bases, leaving 9 bases between them. The germline V gene encodes CDR1 ENHRY and CDR2 SYGVKD. The CDR3 DNA reads TGTGCCATCAGTGAGTCTGAGCGGCGCTCCTACGAGCAGTACTTC. As protein: CAISESERRSYEQYF.

V and J are TRBV5-4 and TRBJ2-3; possibly TRBD2 for D (6 bases). With 4 bases removed from V and 8 bases from J, the gap between germline ends came to 17 bases. The length of the CDR3 is 14 residues. Looked up from germline, CDR1 is SGHNT and CDR2 is YYREEE (reference sequence). CDR3: CASSLDGYGGTQYF. In DNA, the CDR3 is TGTGCCAGCAGCCTGGACGGATACGGGGGTACGCAGTATTTT.

In this sample, this clone turned up once. V is TRBV3-1 (or the pseudogene TRBV3-2) and J is TRBJ1-5; D unresolved. The V end lost 1 base, the J end lost 10 bases, and 14 bases lay between the germline ends. The CDR3 length is 14 residues. Germline CDR1 reads LGHDT; CDR2 reads YNNKEL (reference sequence). CDR3 region: CASSQAPGGGPQHF. The DNA for the CDR3 is TGTGCCAGCAGCCAAGCCCCAGGCGGTGGTCCCCAGCATTTT.

CDR3 amino acids: CSAKASEGMNTEAFF. In DNA, the CDR3 is TGCAGCGCGAAGGCGAGTGAGGGGATGAACACTGAAGCTTTCTTT. The rearrangement uses TRBV29-1 and TRBJ1-1; weak D call: TRBD1 (5 bases). Germline V gene sequence: CDR1 SQVTM, CDR2 ANQGSEA. The CDR3 length is 15 residues. V lost 7 bases and J 0 bases, leaving 18 bases between the germline ends.

The chain combines TRBV6-2 or TRBV6-3 with TRBJ1-6; weak D call: TRBD1 (5 bases). Germline-derived CDR1 and CDR2 are MNHEY and SVGEGT. The V gene lost 6 bases and the J gene lost 10 bases, with 16 bases spanning the gap. The CDR3 contains 14 residues. The CDR3 is CASSLQGGESPLHF. The CDR3 DNA reads as TGTGCCAGCAGCCTCCAGGGAGGGGAATCACCCCTCCACTTT.

The gene calls are TRBV5-1 and TRBJ1-1; D gene unclear. This CDR3 has 16 residues. Trimming removed 0 bases from V and 1 base from J, with 13 bases in between. Germline V gene data show CDR1 as SGHRS and CDR2 as YFSETQ. As DNA, the CDR3 is TGCGCCAGCAGCTTGGGGCAGCCCCCATGGAACACTGAAGCTTTCTTT. This encodes CASSLGQPPWNTEAFF.

This chain joins TRBV19 and TRBJ2-4; D is uncertain. CDR1 is LNHDA, CDR2 SQIVND, per germline (reference sequence). The CDR3 is made up of 13 amino acids. The germline V and J ends were trimmed by 4 bases and 7 bases, with 11 bases remaining between them. The CDR3 protein is CASSTPNSNIQYF. CDR3 sequence (DNA): TGTGCCAGTAGTACCCCGAATAGCAACATTCAGTACTTC.

The CDR3 region has the DNA TGTGCCAGCAGCCGCCAAAAAAGGACAGGGGGCGCCTATGGCTACACCTTC. Translation: CASSRQKRTGGAYGYTF. The V and J genes are TRBV28 and TRBJ1-2, with 11 nucleotides matching TRBD1. The CDR3 is 17 amino acids. The germline gives CDR1 MDHEN, CDR2 SYDVKM. The junction had 13 bases not matched to a gene; V was cut back by 6 bases and J by 4 bases.

This chain connects TRBV6-5 to TRBJ2-1; the match to TRBD2 covers 7 bases. Germline lookup yields CDR1 MNHEY and CDR2 SVGAGI. This CDR3 spans 16 amino acids. The junction had 11 bases not matched to a gene; V was cut back by 0 bases and J by 9 bases. The CDR3 coding sequence is TGTGCCAGCAGTTACTCGCCGCGGGAGCCAGTAGGTGAGCAGTTCTTC. Translated: CASSYSPREPVGEQFF.

The genes are TRBV11-2 and TRBJ1-2; no firm D call. This CDR3 contains 13 residues. Germline V gives CDR1 SGHAT, CDR2 FQNNGV. V lost 6 bases and J 3 bases, leaving 11 bases between the germline ends. This CDR3 is CASRPTAYYGYTF. For the CDR3, the DNA is TGTGCCAGCAGACCCACAGCGTACTATGGCTACACCTTC.

CDR3 DNA sequence: TGTGCCAGCAGTTCCGGGACAGGGGTATCCGGTGGCTACACCTTC. Translation gives CASSSGTGVSGGYTF. V gene TRBV6-5 combines with J gene TRBJ1-2; 10 bases fit TRBD1. Germline trimming cut 4 bases from V and 7 bases from J; bases unmatched to any gene: 9. The CDR3 is made up of 15 amino acids. CDR1 is MNHEY and CDR2 is SVGAGI in the germline V gene.

This chain joins TRBV5-1 and TRBJ1-1; perhaps TRBD1 as D (6 bases). V was clipped by 0 bases and J by 4 bases, with 13 bases between them. The length of the CDR3 is 15 residues. Germline assignment: CDR1 SGHRS and CDR2 YFSETQ. The CDR3: CASSLAVGGSTEAFF. The DNA of the CDR3 is TGCGCCAGCAGCTTGGCCGTGGGGGGCAGCACTGAAGCTTTCTTT.

The chain links TRBV3-1 (or the pseudogene TRBV3-2) to TRBJ2-3; TRBD2 matches 7 bases. The length of the CDR3 is 15 residues. J gave up 0 bases and V 4 bases, and 4 bases lay outside the gene matches. From germline, CDR1 is LGHDT and CDR2 YNNKEL (reference sequence). The CDR3 loop is CASSPGLSSTDTQYF. CDR3 in DNA: TGTGCCAGCAGCCCGGGACTATCCAGCACAGATACGCAGTATTTT.

This sequence joins TRBV27 and TRBJ1-2, with 8 bases that match TRBD1. The CDR3 runs 19 residues. Trimming cost V 6 bases and J 2 bases; bases outside gene matches: 20. CDR1 MNHEY and CDR2 SMNVEV come from the germline V gene (reference sequence). The CDR3 nucleotides read TGTGCCAGCAGCCTTAGGACGACAGGGGAAAGGGCTATCAACTATGGCTACACCTTC. This encodes CASSLRTTGERAINYGYTF.

The chain carries TRBV12-3 or TRBV12-4 and TRBJ1-3; D gene unclear. The CDR3 is 11 amino acids. V lost 6 bases and J lost 5, with 5 bases in between. This chain's CDR3 is CASSPRNTIYF. Here the CDR3 DNA reads TGTGCCAGCAGCCCCAGAAACACCATATATTTT.